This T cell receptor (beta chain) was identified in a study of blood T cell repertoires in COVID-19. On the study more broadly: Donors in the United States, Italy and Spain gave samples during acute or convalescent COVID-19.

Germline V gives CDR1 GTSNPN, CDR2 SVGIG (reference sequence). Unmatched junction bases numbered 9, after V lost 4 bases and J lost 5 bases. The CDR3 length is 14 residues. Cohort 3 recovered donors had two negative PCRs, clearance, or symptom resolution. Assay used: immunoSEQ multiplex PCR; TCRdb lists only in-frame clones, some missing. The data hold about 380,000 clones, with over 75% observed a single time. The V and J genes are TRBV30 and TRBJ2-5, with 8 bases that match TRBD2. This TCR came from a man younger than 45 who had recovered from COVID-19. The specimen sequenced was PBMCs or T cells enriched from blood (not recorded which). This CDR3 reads CAWTRGGAWETQYF. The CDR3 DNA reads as TGTGCCTGGACCCGGGGGGGGGCATGGGAGACCCAGTACTTC.